The sequence of this TCR beta chain was determined in a study of CD4 T cells in relation to SARS-CoV-2 and coronaviruses. Comments on this clone: Its antigen is not identified.

The germline V gene encodes CDR1 SQVTM and CDR2 ANQGSEA. V shed 1 base and J shed 4 bases, with 10 bases lying between them. This CDR3 contains 14 residues. The unexposed donors gave CD4+ T cells in 2011-2018, prior to COVID-19. Isolation of CD4+ T cells took place after about 9 days in culture. Produced via immunoSEQ multiplex PCR; TCRdb's table is partial and in-frame only. In the table there are just under 20,000 clones, around 67% of which are singletons. This receptor was identified in a human donor in good health. Sample: CD4+ T cells from PBMCs, cultured in vitro. V and J are TRBV29-1 and TRBJ2-2; D not certain. The CDR3 region is CSVEAGSSTGELFF. The DNA of the CDR3 is TGCAGCGTTGAAGCCGGGTCTAGCACCGGGGAGCTGTTTTTT.